The clone carrying this T cell receptor beta chain appeared a few times. Its antigen is still unknown. V was clipped by 5 bases and J by 6 bases, with 10 bases between them. This CDR3 is built from 12 residues. Per germline, CDR1 SEHNR and CDR2 FQNEAQ (reference sequence). The data belong to a study of T-cell reconstitution after alpha-beta-depleted transplantation in children. Unique molecular identifiers were used in preparing the TCRbeta library. TCRdb fed the PCR reads into MiXCR, producing one record per CDR3 protein. The data show hundreds of thousands of distinct CDR3 sequences, about 12% seen once. Study-wide findings and caveats: Where some patients showed high TCRbeta diversity at day 60, it came from recipient T cells and thymic progenitors that had survived. About two months after transplant, alpha-beta T cells reportedly came from several hundred expanded graft clones. T-cell counts and diversity at one year following transplant were attributed mainly to newly produced T cells.

The specimen was PBMCs, collected before TCRalphabeta/CD19-depleted stem cell transplant. The TCR comes from a girl aged 2 to 10 with congenital amegakaryocytic thrombocytopenia, due to receive a stem cell transplant. The chain links TRBV7-9 to TRBJ1-1; the D gene is possibly TRBD1 (5 bases). The CDR3 region is CASSPRGAEAFF. In DNA, the CDR3 is TGTGCCAGCAGCCCCCGGGGCGCTGAAGCTTTCTTT.